The source of this TCR beta chain is a study of early T cells in non-severe SARS-CoV-2 infection. The CDR3 contains 15 residues. Germline CDR1 and CDR2: SQVTM and ANQGSEA. Trimming removed 3 bases from V and 4 bases from J; junction bases left unmatched: 10. Individual cDNA molecules were tagged with unique molecular identifiers. TCRdb re-analysed the 5' RACE reads in MiXCR, keeping a single row per CDR3 protein. The sample carries about 64,000 distinct CDR3 sequences, 18% recorded once. This clonotype was sampled from an adult who was a healthcare worker with PCR-confirmed SARS-CoV-2 infection or an uninfected control (not recorded which). Here the sequenced sample was whole blood, taken at baseline. The chain has TRBV29-1 and TRBJ2-7; the match to TRBD1 covers 9 bases. CDR3: CSVEGDRANSYEQYF. Here the CDR3 DNA reads TGCAGCGTTGAGGGGGACAGGGCGAATAGTTACGAGCAGTACTTC.